This T cell receptor (beta chain) appears in the sequencing data of a study of T-cell reconstitution after alpha-beta-depleted transplantation in children. Findings of the study overall: When one year had passed after transplant, most T-cell counts and diversity came from newly produced T cells.

This clonotype was observed a handful of times. Its antigen is undetermined. The junction and the germline gene differ at one end; a read error may be behind it. CDR1 and CDR2 (germline): SGHRS, YFSETQ. This CDR3 region has 15 residues. It was with unique molecular identifiers that the TCRbeta library was prepared. TCRdb itself ran the PCR reads through MiXCR, one entry per CDR3 protein. The profile shows about 240,000 distinct CDR3 sequences, 20% to 30% of them singletons. Sequenced material: PBMCs, taken before TCRalphabeta/CD19-depleted stem cell transplant. This receptor was obtained from a girl aged 2 to 10 with Fanconi anemia, due to receive a stem cell transplant. V and J are TRBV5-1 and TRBJ1-1; no definite D call. The CDR3 bases are TGCGCCAGCAGCTTTGCCGGGGATGGTGACACTGAAGCTTTCTTC. Protein product: CASSFAGDGDTEAFF.